The 25 T cell receptor delta chains listed next were all sequenced from one sample in a study of gamma-delta chains in newborns, infants, children. TCRdb re-processed the reads using CATT. The sample has more than 9,000 delta-chain clones, 22% seen once. The sequenced sample was blood. The receptors shown here come from a child who was a newborn, infant or young child, either healthy, febrile or measles-vaccinated (not recorded which).

The CDR3 region is CACDTLGRIADKLIF. CDR3 DNA: TGTGCCTGTGACACACTGGGGCGTATTGCCGATAAACTCATCTTT. The V call is TRDV2, the J call TRDJ1, with TRDD3 matching over 7 bases. Germline CDR1 is GEAIGNYY and CDR2 is EKD. V shed 1 base and J 3 bases; nucleotides not matched to a gene: 7. The CDR3 runs to 15 residues.

This clone was picked up a small number of times. The rearrangement uses TRDV2 and TRDJ1; 11 nucleotides align to TRDD3. The ends lost 0 bases at V and 3 bases at J; junction bases unmatched: 11. Germline V gives CDR1 GEAIGNYY, CDR2 EKD. The CDR3 covers 18 residues. The CDR3 region has the DNA TGTGCCTGTGACACCGTAGGTGGGGGATACGGTTTCGCCGATAAACTCATCTTT. It is translated as CACDTVGGGYGFADKLIF.

V and J are TRDV2 and TRDJ1; TRDD3 agrees at 12 bases. Germline values: CDR1 GEAIGNYY, CDR2 EKD. The V and J ends lost 3 bases and 2 bases, in that order; junction bases with no gene match: 24. The CDR3 totals 22 residues. CDR3 coding DNA: TGTGCCTGTGACCTCCTACGACCATCCGTTACTGGGGGATACTCGGTAACCGATAAACTCATCTTT. Amino acids: CACDLLRPSVTGGYSVTDKLIF.

Worth noting for this clone: A read error is possible here, since a much larger clone lies one base away. This chain joins TRDV2 and TRDJ1, with D perhaps matching TRDD2 or TRDD3 (5 bases each). Germline lookup yields CDR1 GEAIGNYY and CDR2 EKD. The CDR3 loop spans 20 amino acids. With 3 bases removed from V and 1 base from J, the gap between germline ends came to 29 bases. In DNA, the CDR3 is TGTGCCTGTGACCGTGTCGCCTACTGTGGGGCGACGCAGGTCACCGATAAACTCATCTTT. Its protein is CACDRVAYCGATQVTDKLIF.

The chain uses TRDV2 and TRDJ3, with 7 nucleotides matching TRDD3. J lost 2 bases, V lost 1 base, and 10 bases had no gene match. The CDR3 has 19 amino acids. Germline-derived CDR1 and CDR2 are GEAIGNYY and EKD. The CDR3 region is CACDTAGGLAAWDTRQMFF. For the CDR3, the DNA is TGTGCCTGTGACACGGCTGGGGGCCTCGCCGCCTGGGACACCCGACAGATGTTTTTC.

Note on this clone: A junction boundary mismatches the germline segment, possibly from a read error. V and J are TRDV2 and TRDJ1; D possibly corresponds to TRDD3 (6 bases). CDR3 length: 22 residues. In germline, CDR1 is GEAIGNYY, CDR2 EKD. The DNA for the CDR3 is TGTGCCCGTGACACGGTAATATCAAAGGGGATCCCAGGAACATTGTACACCGATAAACTCATCTTT. Translated: CARDTVISKGIPGTLYTDKLIF.

The rearrangement links TRDV2 to TRDJ1; 9 bases map to TRDD3. J was trimmed by 1 base and V by 3 bases; bases with no gene match: 17. CDR1 and CDR2 from the germline V gene are GEAIGNYY and EKD. The CDR3 loop spans 19 amino acids. In DNA form, the CDR3 reads TGTGCCTGTGACCCATTGACGCGTACTGGGGGACCCTCCACCGATAAACTCATCTTT. It is translated as CACDPLTRTGGPSTDKLIF.

Concerning this clone: A junction boundary mismatches the germline segment, possibly from a read error. The rearrangement uses TRDV2 and TRDJ3; 8 bases agree with TRDD3. CDR3 length: 20 amino acids. The germline gives CDR1 GEAIGNYY, CDR2 EKD. The CDR3 region has the DNA TGTGCCTGTGACACGCCCGAACTGGGGGCCACGGCCTGGGACACCCGAAAGATGTTTTTC. This sequence encodes CACDTPELGATAWDTRKMFF.

This clone has more than one count but fewer than ten. This may stem from a read error, because a much larger clone lies one nucleotide away. This rearrangement joins TRDV2 to TRDJ3, with 9 bases that match TRDD3. The J segment lost 2 bases and the V segment lost 0 bases, leaving 13 bases of the junction unmatched. The CDR3 covers 21 residues. CDR1 and CDR2 from the germline V gene are GEAIGNYY and EKD. The CDR3: CACDTVSAGGYRPWDTRQMFF. Written as DNA, the CDR3 is TGTGCCTGTGACACCGTGTCGGCAGGGGGATACCGCCCCTGGGACACCCGACAGATGTTTTTC.

The CDR3 bases are TGTGCTCTTGGGGAACTAGGCCCCTCGATGGGGGGTTCGTACACCGATAAACTCATCTTT. This gives the protein CALGELGPSMGGSYTDKLIF. This sequence joins TRDV1 and TRDJ1, with D perhaps TRDD3 (6 bases). This CDR3 comprises 20 residues. Per germline, CDR1 TSWWSYY and CDR2 QGS. Between the trimmed V and J ends, which lost 0 bases and 0 bases, there was a span of 23 bases.

The sample holds one count of this clone. A junction end diverges from the germline sequence, so it may reflect a read error. This chain joins TRDV2 and TRDJ1, with D unresolved. Germline CDR1 reads GEAIGNYY; CDR2 reads EKD. The CDR3 spans 13 residues. The DNA of the CDR3 is TGTGCCGGTGACTCCCTCGGGTCCGATAAACTCATCTTT. Translation gives CAGDSLGSDKLIF.

This clone was seen a few times. With only one base between it and a far larger clone, this is likely a read error. The chain couples TRDV2 to TRDJ1; possible D gene TRDD3, 5 bases. Germline CDR1 reads GEAIGNYY; CDR2 reads EKD. The CDR3 consists of 15 residues. DNA of the CDR3: TGTGCCTGTGACCCATGGGGACCGTACACCGATAAACTCACCTTT. As protein: CACDPWGPYTDKLTF.

V is TRDV2 and J is TRDJ2; 9 bases align to TRDD3. Germline CDR1 GEAIGNYY, CDR2 EKD. J was trimmed by 5 bases and V by 0 bases; bases with no gene match: 12. The CDR3 extends over 18 amino acids. This CDR3 is CACDTLPLTGGETAQLFF. The CDR3 DNA follows: TGTGCCTGTGACACCCTTCCACTTACTGGGGGAGAAACAGCACAACTCTTCTTT.

The rearrangement joins TRDV2 to TRDJ1; the match to TRDD3 covers 8 bases. V lost 4 bases, J lost 0 bases, and 21 bases stayed unmatched. CDR3 size: 20 residues. Germline V gives CDR1 GEAIGNYY, CDR2 EKD. The CDR3 region is CACDTVWGIGDGPNTDKLIF. CDR3 DNA sequence: TGTGCCTGTGATACCGTATGGGGGATTGGGGATGGTCCCAACACCGATAAACTCATCTTT.

This clone was detected a few times. This chain uses TRDV1 with TRDJ1; D assignment may be TRDD2 or TRDD3 (8 bases each). The V gene lost 0 bases and the J gene lost 1 base, with 45 bases spanning the gap. Looked up from germline, CDR1 is TSWWSYY and CDR2 is QGS. The CDR3 contains 27 residues. CDR3 sequence (DNA): TGTGCTCTTGGGGAACTCACCCTGGCCTTCCTAGGTTCCCCCGAGTTCCTGGGATACGCGAGCACCGATAAACTCATCTTT. This encodes CALGELTLAFLGSPEFLGYASTDKLIF.

This chain links TRDV2 with TRDJ1; D is possibly TRDD2 (5 bases). Germline values: CDR1 GEAIGNYY, CDR2 EKD. V shed 2 bases and J shed 2 bases, with 17 bases lying between them. The CDR3 sequence is 16 residues long. The CDR3 is CACDRLWTPTTDKLIF. Here the CDR3 DNA reads TGTGCCTGTGACAGATTGTGGACACCTACTACCGATAAACTCATCTTT.

As concerns this clone: It may be a read error: a sequence one base away is much more abundant. The same CDR3 is also encoded by other DNA sequences in this sample. The V call is TRDV2, the J call TRDJ1; 7 nucleotides agree with TRDD3. This CDR3 is built from 16 residues. The V and J ends lost 7 bases and 2 bases, in that order; junction bases with no gene match: 15. CDR1 and CDR2 (germline): GEAIGNYY, EKD. The CDR3 DNA follows: TGTGCCTGCGACGTACTGGGGACGTCAGGGACCGATAAACTCATCTTT. Translated: CACDVLGTSGTDKLIF.

This clone was seen more than once but under ten times. This chain joins TRDV2 and TRDJ1; unclear D gene. CDR1 is GEAIGNYY and CDR2 is EKD in the germline V gene. The CDR3 consists of 19 residues. Trimming removed 3 bases from V and 3 bases from J, with 28 bases in between. DNA for the CDR3: TGTGCCTGTGACTCTGTCTCCCGCCGGTATGAGGTCGGGGCCGATAAACTCATCTTT. This sequence encodes CACDSVSRRYEVGADKLIF.

This clone has a handful of counts. This chain joins TRDV2 and TRDJ1; 10 bases agree with TRDD3. The CDR3 covers 18 residues. Germline assignment: CDR1 GEAIGNYY and CDR2 EKD. V shed 2 bases and J 0 bases; nucleotides not matched to a gene: 11. CDR3 loop: CACDILKLGDAYTDKLIF. The CDR3 coding sequence is TGTGCCTGTGACATCCTAAAACTGGGGGATGCCTACACCGATAAACTCATCTTT.

Remarks on this clone: A much larger clone differs from this one at a single base, so this may be a read error. This chain uses TRDV2 with TRDJ3; weak D call: TRDD3 (5 bases). CDR3 length: 19 amino acids. V dropped 0 bases and J dropped 5 bases, with 19 bases sitting between them. The germline V gene encodes CDR1 GEAIGNYY and CDR2 EKD. In DNA form, the CDR3 reads TGTGCCTGTGACACCGCCGGGGACCCCGGCACCCGGGACACCCGACAGATGTTTTTC. This codes for CACDTAGDPGTRDTRQMFF.

This clone was counted only a few times. The V and J genes are TRDV2 and TRDJ1, with 10 bases lining up with TRDD3. V was clipped by 3 bases and J by 0 bases; unmatched bases: 12. CDR1 is GEAIGNYY and CDR2 is EKD in the germline V gene. The CDR3 runs to 18 residues. As DNA, the CDR3 is TGTGCCTGTGACCGACTTACTGGGGGATCTAATTACACCGATAAACTCATCTTT. Translating gives CACDRLTGGSNYTDKLIF.

The table lists this clone with a few counts. Germline and junction disagree at one end, which may indicate a read error. Additional DNA sequences in this sample encode the identical CDR3. V is TRDV2 and J is TRDJ1; 13 bases match TRDD3. CDR3 length: 16 amino acids. The V gene's germline CDR1 is GEAIGNYY and CDR2 EKD. In DNA form, the CDR3 reads TGTGCCTGTGACAAACTGGGGGATACGGTTACCGATAAACTCATCTTC. Translation: CACDKLGDTVTDKLIF.

The chain uses TRDV2 and TRDJ1, with D perhaps TRDD3 (6 bases). Between the trimmed V and J ends, which lost 2 bases and 3 bases, there was a span of 12 bases. Germline V lookup: CDR1 GEAIGNYY, CDR2 EKD. The CDR3 covers 14 residues. For the CDR3, the DNA is TGTGCCTGTGACAAGATCGGGGATCCCGATAAACTCATCTTT. Translating gives CACDKIGDPDKLIF.

Comment on this clone: One end of the junction is discordant with germline, which a read error may explain. This same CDR3 is encoded by further DNA sequences in the sample. V usage is TRDV3 and J usage is TRDJ1; 12 nucleotides match TRDD3. CDR1 is TVYSNPD, CDR2 GDNSRS, per germline (reference sequence). CDR3 length: 20 residues. DNA of the CDR3: TGTGCAGTTAGGATACGTTTCGGGTACTGGGGGATACCGTACACCGATAAGCTCATCTTT. This gives the protein CAVRIRFGYWGIPYTDKLIF.

This clone was seen a few times. This rearrangement joins TRDV2 to TRDJ1; D not certain. CDR3 length: 20 amino acids. Trimming cost V 3 bases and J 8 bases, with 36 bases left between them. Germline lookup yields CDR1 GEAIGNYY and CDR2 EKD. The CDR3 region has the DNA TGTGCCTGTGACGAACTAACAGAGGCGAGGTCCAATGCCGACACCGTCAAACTCATCTTT. Its translation is CACDELTEARSNADTVKLIF.